The T cell receptor beta chain described here comes from a study of T cells in narcolepsy. This table comes from immunoSEQ multiplex PCR, and its TCRdb copy is limited to in-frame clones, with some not included. Among about 27,000 clones listed, about 80% were seen once. About this clone: What it recognizes is unknown.

Broader study findings: Blood of same and different patients, but not healthy controls, reportedly held recurring autoreactive clonotypes. Autoreactive clone sequences were missing from some blood memory CD4+ repertoires.

This CDR3 has 16 residues. Germline assignment: CDR1 MNHNY and CDR2 SVGAGI (reference sequence). The germline V and J ends were trimmed by 6 bases and 0 bases, with 12 bases remaining between them. Input material: CD45RA- memory CD4+ T cells from PBMCs. The receptor was isolated from a human donor with narcolepsy. V usage is TRBV6-6 and J usage is TRBJ1-6, with unresolved D. CDR3 sequence: CASRYAESSYNSPLHF. For the CDR3, the DNA is TGTGCCAGCAGATACGCGGAGAGCTCCTATAATTCACCCCTCCACTTT.